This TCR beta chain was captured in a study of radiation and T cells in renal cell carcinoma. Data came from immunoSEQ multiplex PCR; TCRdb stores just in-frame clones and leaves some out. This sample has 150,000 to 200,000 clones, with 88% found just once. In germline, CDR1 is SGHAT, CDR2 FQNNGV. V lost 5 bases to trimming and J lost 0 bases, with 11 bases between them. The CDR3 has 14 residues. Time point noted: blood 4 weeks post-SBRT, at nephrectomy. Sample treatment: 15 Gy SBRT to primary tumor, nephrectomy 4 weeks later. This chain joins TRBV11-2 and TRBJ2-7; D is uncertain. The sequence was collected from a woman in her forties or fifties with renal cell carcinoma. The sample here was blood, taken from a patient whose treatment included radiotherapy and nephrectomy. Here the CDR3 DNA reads TGTGCCAGCAGCCCCGGATTTGTCTCCTACGAGCAGTACTTC. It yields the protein CASSPGFVSYEQYF.